This T cell receptor beta chain came from a study of blood T cell repertoires in COVID-19. Turning to the study itself: In each case, the material was cDNA or gDNA derived from T cells, B-cell-depleted T cells, or PBMCs.

Germline lookup yields CDR1 SGHNT and CDR2 YYREEE (reference sequence). V was trimmed by 7 bases and J by 5 bases, leaving 9 bases between them. This CDR3 has 11 residues. Assay used: immunoSEQ multiplex PCR; TCRdb lists only in-frame clones, some missing. The sample includes roughly 220,000 clones, 85% to 90% of them seen just once. The TCR originated in an older man with acute or convalescent COVID-19. This sequence joins TRBV5-4 and TRBJ2-5; possibly TRBD2 for D (5 bases). The sequencing sample was made of peripheral blood. In DNA, the CDR3 is TGTGCCAGCGGGAGTTCGGAGACCCAGTACTTC. Translation: CASGSSETQYF.